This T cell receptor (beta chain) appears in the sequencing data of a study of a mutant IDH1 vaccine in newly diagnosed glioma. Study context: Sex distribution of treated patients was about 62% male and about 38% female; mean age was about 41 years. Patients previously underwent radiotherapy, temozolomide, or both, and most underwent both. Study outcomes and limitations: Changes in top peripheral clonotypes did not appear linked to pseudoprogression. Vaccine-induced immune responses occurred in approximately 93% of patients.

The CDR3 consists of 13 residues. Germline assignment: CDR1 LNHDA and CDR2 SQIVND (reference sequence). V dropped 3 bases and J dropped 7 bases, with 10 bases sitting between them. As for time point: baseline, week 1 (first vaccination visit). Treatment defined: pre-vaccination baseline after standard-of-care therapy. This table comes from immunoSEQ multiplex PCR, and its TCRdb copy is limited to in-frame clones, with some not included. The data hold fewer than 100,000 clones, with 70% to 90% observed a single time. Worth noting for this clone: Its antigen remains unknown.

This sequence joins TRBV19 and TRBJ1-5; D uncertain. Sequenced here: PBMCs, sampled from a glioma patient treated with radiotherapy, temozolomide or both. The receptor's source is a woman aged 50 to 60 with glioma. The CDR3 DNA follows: TGTGCCAGTAGTATTCAGGAAGGCCAGCCCCAGCATTTT. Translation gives CASSIQEGQPQHF.